The 26 T cell receptor beta chains in this list originate from one sample, sequenced in a study of blood T cell repertoires in COVID-19. Here immunoSEQ multiplex PCR was the method, and the copy in TCRdb shows in-frame clones only, minus some. The top ten hold around 6.5% of the sample, which has approximately 35,000 clones, roughly 88% seen once. Material for sequencing was peripheral blood. Receptors originate from a human donor in a cohort sampled during active COVID-19.

A few counts support this clone. The V and J genes are TRBV20-1 and TRBJ2-5, with D unclear. Germline-derived CDR1 and CDR2 are DFQATT and SNEGSKA (reference sequence). The CDR3 contains 11 residues. The CDR3, as DNA: TGCACAAGCAGGCGTAAAGAGACCCAGTACTTC. It encodes CTSRRKETQYF.

The chain has TRBV11-3 and TRBJ1-6, with D hard to call. V lost 5 bases and J 8 bases, leaving 16 bases between the germline ends. Per the germline V gene, CDR1 is SGHNT and CDR2 is YENEEA. This CDR3 contains 15 residues. The CDR3 nucleotides read TGTGCCAGCAGCCGGACGGGGAATACTGATTCACCCCTCCACTTT. This translates into CASSRTGNTDSPLHF. Together with reference TRBV11-3 and TRBJ1-6, the CDR3 gives the full variable domain: EAGVVQSPRYKIIEKKQPVAFWCNPISGHNTLYWYLQNLGQGPELLIRYENEEAVDDSQLPKDRFSAERLKGVDSTLKIQPAELGDSAVYLCASSRTGNTDSPLHFGNGTRLTVT.

This clone was seen just once. The chain has TRBV6-5 and TRBJ2-1; D may be TRBD2 (6 bases). This CDR3 has 14 amino acids. V was cut by 7 bases and J by 8 bases, with 18 bases left in between. Germline V gene sequence: CDR1 MNHEY, CDR2 SVGAGI. The CDR3 region is CASTRTGTRDEQFF. CDR3 nucleotides: TGTGCCAGCACACGGACCGGGACTCGGGATGAGCAGTTCTTC.

The rearrangement joins TRBV7-9 to TRBJ2-1; a weak D match, TRBD1 (6 bases). Germline-derived CDR1 and CDR2 are SEHNR and FQNEAQ (reference sequence). The CDR3 sequence is 15 residues long. V dropped 2 bases and J dropped 0 bases, with 8 bases sitting between them. The CDR3 nucleotides read TGTGCCAGCAGCTTAACAGGGAGCTCCTACAATGAGCAGTTCTTC. Its translation: CASSLTGSSYNEQFF.

The V gene is TRBV10-3, the J gene TRBJ2-3; D ambiguous. CDR1 and CDR2 (germline): ENHRY, SYGVKD. The V gene lost 4 bases and the J gene lost 0 bases, with 11 bases spanning the gap. The CDR3 has 15 amino acids. CDR3 protein: CAISVVGESTDTQYF. The CDR3 nucleotides are TGTGCCATCAGTGTCGTGGGCGAAAGCACAGATACGCAGTATTTT.

The V and J genes are TRBV19 and TRBJ2-7, with 9 bases lining up with TRBD1. The V gene end was trimmed by 7 bases and the J gene end by 4 bases; junction bases not matched to a gene: 8. The CDR3 loop spans 14 amino acids. The germline V gene encodes CDR1 LNHDA and CDR2 SQIVND (reference sequence). As DNA, the CDR3 is TGTGCCAGTAAGAGAGACAGGGGGAGGTACGAGCAGTACTTC. As protein: CASKRDRGRYEQYF.

The V gene is TRBV18, the J gene TRBJ1-2; TRBD1 agrees at 8 bases. Germline V gene lookup returns CDR1 KGHSH and CDR2 LQKENI. The CDR3 is 15 amino acids. The V and J ends lost 3 bases and 4 bases, in that order; junction bases with no gene match: 7. CDR3 DNA sequence: TGTGCCAGCTCACCCACCGCACAGGGGGTCTATGGCTACACCTTC. Amino acid sequence: CASSPTAQGVYGYTF.

The rearrangement links TRBV14 to TRBJ2-3, with 10 bases that match TRBD2. The CDR3 extends over 15 amino acids. Germline CDR1 reads SGHDN; CDR2 reads FVKESK. V lost 3 bases and J lost 3; bases outside the gene matches: 3. The CDR3 protein is CASSQKRGGTDTQYF. For the CDR3, the DNA is TGTGCCAGCAGCCAGAAGCGGGGGGGGACAGATACGCAGTATTTT.

This chain joins TRBV7-9 and TRBJ2-5; D uncertain. Trimming pared 2 bases from V and 3 bases from J, leaving 4 bases between. The CDR3 totals 12 residues. Per germline, CDR1 SEHNR and CDR2 FQNEAQ (reference sequence). The CDR3 region has the DNA TGTGCCAGCAGCTTACGTAAAGAGACCCAGTACTTC. Translation gives CASSLRKETQYF.

The V call is TRBV4-1, the J call TRBJ2-3, with D tentatively TRBD1 (6 bases). The CDR3 has 14 amino acids. Germline loops: CDR1 MGHRA, CDR2 YSYEKL. V was trimmed by 7 bases and J by 6 bases, leaving 17 bases between them. CDR3 bases: TGCGCCAGCACCCTGACAGGAATGAGGGATACGCAGTATTTT. It encodes CASTLTGMRDTQYF.

The rearrangement links TRBV6-5 to TRBJ1-6; D is uncertain. Germline CDR1 and CDR2: MNHEY and SVGAGI. There are 15 residues in the CDR3. V was cut by 0 bases and J by 6 bases, with 9 bases left in between. The CDR3 region has the DNA TGTGCCAGCAGTTACTCGGTCCAGGTTAATTCACCCCTCCACTTT. Its protein product is CASSYSVQVNSPLHF.

The chain joins TRBV19 to TRBJ2-7; 8 bases are a match to TRBD1. The trim removed 5 bases at V and 0 bases at J, leaving 9 bases unmatched. Per the germline V gene, CDR1 is LNHDA and CDR2 is SQIVND (reference sequence). The CDR3 has 16 amino acids. CDR3 nucleotide sequence: TGTGCCAGTAGTGATCAGGGGGCGGTAAGCTCCTACGAGCAGTACTTC. This encodes CASSDQGAVSSYEQYF. Full variable domain (missing parts from reference TRBV19 and TRBJ2-7): DGGITQSPKYLFRKEGQNVTLSCEQNLNHDAMYWYRQDPGQGLRLIYYSQIVNDFQKGDIAEGYSVSREKKESFPLTVTSAQKNPTAFYLCASSDQGAVSSYEQYFGPGTRLTVT.

The chain is built from TRBV24-1 and TRBJ2-5; 9 bases match TRBD1. The V and J ends lost 3 bases and 0 bases, in that order; junction bases with no gene match: 1. The germline V gene encodes CDR1 KGHDR and CDR2 SFDVKD. The CDR3 contains 15 residues. The DNA of the CDR3 is TGTGCCACCAGTGATGGGACAGGGAACCAAGAGACCCAGTACTTC. Translating it yields CATSDGTGNQETQYF.

The chain employs TRBV4-1 and TRBJ2-5; 9 bases map to TRBD1. V shed 1 base, J shed 4 bases, and the junction held 10 bases outside the gene matches. Germline V CDR1 and CDR2: MGHRA, YSYEKL. The CDR3 sequence is 17 residues long. This CDR3 is CASSQGLRQGGRETQYF. CDR3 DNA sequence: TGCGCCAGCAGCCAAGGCCTTCGACAGGGGGGGCGAGAGACCCAGTACTTC.

The V gene is TRBV6-1, the J gene TRBJ1-1, with D hard to call. Trimming stripped 3 bases from V and 6 bases from J, with 2 bases between. Germline V lookup: CDR1 MNHNS, CDR2 SASEGT. The CDR3 length is 10 residues. The CDR3 here is CASSDAEAFF. Written as DNA, the CDR3 is TGTGCCAGCAGTGACGCTGAAGCTTTCTTT.

This clone was seen a few times. The CDR3 loop is CATSRDRTLQETQYF. CDR3 nucleotide sequence: TGTGCCACCAGCAGAGATCGGACACTCCAAGAGACCCAGTACTTC. J is TRBJ2-5 and V is TRBV15, with a tentative D call TRBD1 (5 bases). V was clipped by 0 bases and J by 1 base, with 9 bases between them. This CDR3 spans 15 amino acids. The germline V gene encodes CDR1 LNHNV and CDR2 YYDKDF (reference sequence).

This chain joins TRBV6-6 and TRBJ2-7, with a weak D call TRBD1 (5 bases). Trimming cost V 2 bases and J 0 bases, with 8 bases left between them. Germline V gene lookup returns CDR1 MNHNY and CDR2 SVGAGI (reference sequence). The CDR3 spans 14 residues. The CDR3 loop is CASSYGASSYEQYF. For the CDR3, the DNA is TGTGCCAGCAGTTACGGGGCCAGCTCCTACGAGCAGTACTTC.

This chain uses TRBV7-3 with TRBJ2-2; D is unclear. CDR1 and CDR2 (germline): SGHTA, FQGTGA. The CDR3 runs 12 residues. V lost 5 bases to trimming and J lost 5 bases, with 6 bases between them. CDR3 protein: CASSPLTGELFF. The CDR3 nucleotides are TGTGCCAGCAGCCCTCTTACCGGGGAGCTGTTTTTT.

The chain joins TRBV15 to TRBJ1-1; D not resolved. CDR3 length: 11 amino acids. CDR1 LNHNV and CDR2 YYDKDF come from the germline V gene (reference sequence). V lost 9 bases to trimming and J lost 3 bases, with 8 bases between them. The CDR3 DNA reads as TGTGCCACATCACGGGACACTGAAGCTTTCTTT. It encodes CATSRDTEAFF.

This chain uses TRBV19 with TRBJ2-3; 7 bases line up with TRBD1. CDR3 size: 17 residues. Germline V CDR1 and CDR2: LNHDA, SQIVND (reference sequence). Trimming at V came to 5 bases and at J to 4 bases, leaving 15 bases not matched to a gene. The CDR3 sequence: CASSPRSAAQGADTQYF. The DNA for the CDR3 is TGTGCCAGTAGTCCCCGGAGTGCCGCCCAGGGGGCAGATACGCAGTATTTT.

V usage is TRBV5-8 and J usage is TRBJ2-7, with D perhaps matching TRBD2 (6 bases). The CDR3 is 14 residues long. V was shortened by 0 bases and J by 2 bases, with 9 bases between the two germline ends. Looked up from germline, CDR1 is SGHTS and CDR2 is YDEGEE. In DNA, the CDR3 is TGTGCCAGCAGCTTGGGGGGGGAGACCTACGAGCAGTACTTC. It codes for CASSLGGETYEQYF.

This chain links TRBV28 with TRBJ2-3, with a weak D call TRBD1 (6 bases). In germline, CDR1 is MDHEN, CDR2 SYDVKM. V lost 3 bases, J lost 1 base, and 11 bases lay in between. The CDR3 runs to 15 residues. For the CDR3, the DNA is TGTGCCAGCAGTTTCCGCAGGGGTGGCACAGATACGCAGTATTTT. Translation gives CASSFRRGGTDTQYF.

CDR3 loop: CASSWARREKLFF. CDR3 bases: TGTGCCAGCAGTTGGGCGCGCCGGGAAAAACTGTTTTTT. The gene calls are TRBV6-5 and TRBJ1-4; D is unclear. This CDR3 spans 13 amino acids. V lost 4 bases and J lost 8, with 11 bases in between. Germline CDR1 reads MNHEY; CDR2 reads SVGAGI.

The chain links TRBV5-1 to TRBJ1-1; perhaps TRBD1 as D (5 bases). Per the germline V gene, CDR1 is SGHRS and CDR2 is YFSETQ. V lost 0 bases and J 4 bases, leaving 13 bases between the germline ends. This CDR3 is built from 15 residues. CDR3 sequence reads: CASSLGGASATEAFF. In DNA, the CDR3 is TGCGCCAGCAGCTTGGGGGGCGCGAGTGCCACTGAAGCTTTCTTT.

The genes are TRBV2 and TRBJ2-1, with TRBD2 matching over 11 bases. After removal of 6 bases from V and 7 bases from J, the junction contained 8 bases not matched to a gene. The CDR3 contains 15 residues. Germline-derived CDR1 and CDR2 are SNHLY and FYNNEI. CDR3 amino acids: CASRNLAGGRNEQFF. The DNA for the CDR3 is TGTGCCAGCAGGAACCTAGCGGGAGGAAGGAATGAGCAGTTCTTC.

The chain employs TRBV4-1 and TRBJ1-2; 7 positions agree with TRBD1. The CDR3 runs 15 residues. Unmatched junction bases numbered 5, after V lost 4 bases and J lost 0 bases. Germline V gene lookup returns CDR1 MGHRA and CDR2 YSYEKL. The CDR3 nucleotides read TGCGCCAGCAGCCCATACAGGGGTCCTAACTATGGCTACACCTTC. Translation gives CASSPYRGPNYGYTF.